This T cell receptor (beta chain) came from a study of blood T cell repertoires in COVID-19. This table comes from immunoSEQ multiplex PCR, and its TCRdb copy is limited to in-frame clones, with some not included. This table holds about 260,000 clones, over 70% found once. Deletions cut 5 bases from V and 6 bases from J, with 8 bases between. This CDR3 is 13 amino acids long. CDR1 and CDR2 (germline): SGHTA, FQGNSA. The clonotype originates from a middle-aged woman who had recovered from COVID-19. The V call is TRBV7-2, the J call TRBJ1-6; no reliable D call. The specimen sequenced was peripheral blood. The CDR3 is CASSPGLNSPLHF. The CDR3 DNA reads as TGTGCCAGCAGCCCCGGACTTAATTCACCCCTCCACTTT. Full variable domain (missing parts from reference TRBV7-2 and TRBJ1-6): GAGVSQSPSNKVTEKGKDVELRCDPISGHTALYWYRQSLGQGLEFLIYFQGNSAPDKSGLPSDRFSAERTGGSVSTLTIQRTQQEDSAVYLCASSPGLNSPLHFGNGTRLTVT.